This T cell receptor (beta chain) was sequenced in a study of CD8+CD57+ T cells in acquired aplastic anemia. Germline V gene data show CDR1 as LNHNV and CDR2 as YYDKDF (reference sequence). The V segment lost 4 bases and the J segment 4 bases; nucleotides outside the gene matches: 9. The CDR3 is 16 residues long. The patients chosen for sequencing had shown expansion of CD8+CD57+ cells (detected by flow cytometry). TCR beta VDJ and CDR3 were profiled, and genomic DNA was the template. One entry per CDR3 protein, called by TCRdb with MiXCR from the reads. The sample lists 250,000 or so distinct CDR3 sequences, approximately 50% occurring once.

The TCR originated in a human donor with aplastic anemia. J is TRBJ2-1 and V is TRBV15; 8 bases agree with TRBD1. The sample comprised sorted CD4+, CD8+, or CD8+CD57+ T cells (not recorded which) from PBMCs. CDR3 loop: CATSIHPGQEYNEQFF. DNA of the CDR3: TGTGCCACCAGCATCCATCCGGGACAGGAGTACAATGAGCAGTTCTTC.